This is a list of T cell receptor beta chains from one sample in a study of CD8 T cells in Susac syndrome. A single record per CDR3 protein comes from TCRdb applying MiXCR to the immunoSEQ multiplex PCR reads. This sample has about 190,000 distinct CDR3 sequences; almost 96% occur once, and the top ten carry 0.098%. The material sequenced was CD4+ T cells from PBMCs. The receptor set was obtained from a human donor with Susac syndrome. Each CDR3 is given with its conserved first and last residue. Fields, in order: CDR3 protein, CDR3 length, J gene, clone size, V gene. For some rows the clone size is stated as once, few or many, or as a class when expanded; others skip it.

CDR3 protein: CASSPASTDTQYF
CDR3 length: 13
J gene: TRBJ2-3
clone size: .
V gene: TRBV9

CDR3 protein: CASTRRGLDTEAFF
CDR3 length: 14
J gene: TRBJ1-1
clone size: once
V gene: TRBV11-2

CDR3 protein: CSVDLGETQYF
CDR3 length: 11
J gene: TRBJ2-5
clone size: .
V gene: TRBV29-1

CDR3 protein: CASTPSGGAAEQFF
CDR3 length: 14
J gene: TRBJ2-1
clone size: .
V gene: TRBV19

CDR3 protein: CASTVQRGAETQYF
CDR3 length: 14
J gene: TRBJ2-5
clone size: .
V gene: TRBV7-2

CDR3 protein: CASSQGGARNSPLHF
CDR3 length: 15
J gene: TRBJ1-6
clone size: .
V gene: TRBV3-1

CDR3 protein: CASSVDPTGWFNEQFF
CDR3 length: 16
J gene: TRBJ2-1
clone size: .
V gene: TRBV9

CDR3 protein: CAWSDPGVGRTEAFF
CDR3 length: 15
J gene: TRBJ1-1
clone size: .
V gene: TRBV30

CDR3 protein: CASSFMAGQGSNQPQHF
CDR3 length: 17
J gene: TRBJ1-5
clone size: .
V gene: TRBV12-3/TRBV12-4

CDR3 protein: CASSELGTQYF
CDR3 length: 11
J gene: TRBJ2-3
clone size: .
V gene: TRBV6-1

CDR3 protein: CARSPKEIGAGEAFF
CDR3 length: 15
J gene: TRBJ1-1
clone size: .
V gene: TRBV18

CDR3 protein: CAISESGANSPLHF
CDR3 length: 14
J gene: TRBJ1-6
clone size: .
V gene: TRBV10-3

CDR3 protein: CAWSRQSQETQYF
CDR3 length: 13
J gene: TRBJ2-5
clone size: .
V gene: TRBV30

CDR3 protein: CSVELGGVAYTQYF
CDR3 length: 14
J gene: TRBJ2-3
clone size: .
V gene: TRBV29-1

CDR3 protein: CASSPGTGTTYEQYF
CDR3 length: 15
J gene: TRBJ2-7
clone size: once
V gene: TRBV5-1

CDR3 protein: CASSLDRGSSRELFF
CDR3 length: 15
J gene: TRBJ2-2
clone size: .
V gene: TRBV5-1

CDR3 protein: CASSLLQNTEAFF
CDR3 length: 13
J gene: TRBJ1-1
clone size: .
V gene: TRBV27

CDR3 protein: CASSPRGGRGYTF
CDR3 length: 13
J gene: TRBJ1-2
clone size: .
V gene: TRBV6-5

CDR3 protein: CASSQPGQPYGYTF
CDR3 length: 14
J gene: TRBJ1-2
clone size: .
V gene: TRBV4-1

CDR3 protein: CSVGVSSGNTIYF
CDR3 length: 13
J gene: TRBJ1-3
clone size: .
V gene: TRBV29-1

CDR3 protein: CASSESGHPSRYTF
CDR3 length: 14
J gene: TRBJ1-2
clone size: .
V gene: TRBV25-1

CDR3 protein: CASGRLAGGDQETQYF
CDR3 length: 16
J gene: TRBJ2-5
clone size: .
V gene: TRBV2

CDR3 protein: CSVRAQQLSTNEKLFF
CDR3 length: 16
J gene: TRBJ1-4
clone size: .
V gene: TRBV29-1

CDR3 protein: CASKEGSGDEQFF
CDR3 length: 13
J gene: TRBJ2-1
clone size: .
V gene: TRBV9

CDR3 protein: CASSPGQGRTYEQYF
CDR3 length: 15
J gene: TRBJ2-7
clone size: .
V gene: TRBV18

CDR3 protein: CSATRMNQPQHF
CDR3 length: 12
J gene: TRBJ1-5
clone size: .
V gene: TRBV20-1

CDR3 protein: CAWRSAGRNEQFF
CDR3 length: 13
J gene: TRBJ2-1
clone size: .
V gene: TRBV30

CDR3 protein: CASSYSGTNTGELFF
CDR3 length: 15
J gene: TRBJ2-2
clone size: .
V gene: TRBV6-5

CDR3 protein: CASSVSGGPYNEQFF
CDR3 length: 15
J gene: TRBJ2-1
clone size: .
V gene: TRBV3-1

CDR3 protein: CASSLPAGGTDTQYF
CDR3 length: 15
J gene: TRBJ2-3
clone size: .
V gene: TRBV28

CDR3 protein: CASSRDSGYIQYF
CDR3 length: 13
J gene: TRBJ2-4
clone size: .
V gene: TRBV7-2

CDR3 protein: CASGTDTSRTEKLFF
CDR3 length: 15
J gene: TRBJ1-4
clone size: .
V gene: TRBV12-5

CDR3 protein: CASSLAQGFTYEQYF
CDR3 length: 15
J gene: TRBJ2-7
clone size: .
V gene: TRBV7-9

CDR3 protein: CSAYRTGPAYNEQFF
CDR3 length: 15
J gene: TRBJ2-1
clone size: .
V gene: TRBV20-1

CDR3 protein: CASSERTSSYNEQFF
CDR3 length: 15
J gene: TRBJ2-1
clone size: .
V gene: TRBV9

CDR3 protein: CSSFPGPQMKGYTF
CDR3 length: 14
J gene: TRBJ1-2
clone size: .
V gene: TRBV20-1

CDR3 protein: CASSSGMGGPQTGGNEQYF
CDR3 length: 19
J gene: TRBJ2-7
clone size: .
V gene: TRBV5-1

CDR3 protein: CASSFGGETQYF
CDR3 length: 12
J gene: TRBJ2-5
clone size: .
V gene: TRBV7-9

CDR3 protein: CASKGQYYGYTF
CDR3 length: 12
J gene: TRBJ1-2
clone size: .
V gene: TRBV18

CDR3 protein: CASSWIRTGAYEQYF
CDR3 length: 15
J gene: TRBJ2-7
clone size: .
V gene: TRBV12-3/TRBV12-4

CDR3 protein: CASSVGLHSSYEQYF
CDR3 length: 15
J gene: TRBJ2-7
clone size: .
V gene: TRBV9

CDR3 protein: CASSYSASGNIQYF
CDR3 length: 14
J gene: TRBJ2-4
clone size: .
V gene: TRBV6-2/TRBV6-3

CDR3 protein: CAWSVPGLQETQYF
CDR3 length: 14
J gene: TRBJ2-5
clone size: .
V gene: TRBV30

CDR3 protein: CASGGEQYF
CDR3 length: 9
J gene: TRBJ2-7
clone size: .
V gene: TRBV28

CDR3 protein: CASSQVGGEGYTF
CDR3 length: 13
J gene: TRBJ1-2
clone size: .
V gene: TRBV4-3

CDR3 protein: CASSPVGGNGYTF
CDR3 length: 13
J gene: TRBJ1-2
clone size: .
V gene: TRBV2

CDR3 protein: CAATSGGALGELFF
CDR3 length: 14
J gene: TRBJ2-2
clone size: .
V gene: TRBV28

CDR3 protein: CASSGAGIEAFF
CDR3 length: 12
J gene: TRBJ1-1
clone size: once
V gene: TRBV6-6